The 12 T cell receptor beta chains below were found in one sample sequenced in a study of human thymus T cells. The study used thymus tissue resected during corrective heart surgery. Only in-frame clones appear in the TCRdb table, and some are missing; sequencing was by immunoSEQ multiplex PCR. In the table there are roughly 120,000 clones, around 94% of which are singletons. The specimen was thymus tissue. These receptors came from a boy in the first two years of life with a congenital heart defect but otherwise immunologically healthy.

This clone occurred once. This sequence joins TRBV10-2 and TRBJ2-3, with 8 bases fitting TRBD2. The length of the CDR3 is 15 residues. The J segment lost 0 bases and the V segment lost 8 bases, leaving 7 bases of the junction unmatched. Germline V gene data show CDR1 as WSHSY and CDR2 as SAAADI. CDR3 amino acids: CASAGTRWSTDTQYF. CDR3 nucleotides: TGCGCCAGCGCCGGGACTAGGTGGAGCACAGATACGCAGTATTTT.

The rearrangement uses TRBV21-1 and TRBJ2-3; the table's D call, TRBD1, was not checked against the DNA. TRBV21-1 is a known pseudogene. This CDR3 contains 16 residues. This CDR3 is CASSKGDRDSTDTQYF. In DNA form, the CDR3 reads TGTGCCAGCAGCAAAGGAGACAGGGACAGCACAGATACGCAGTATTTT.

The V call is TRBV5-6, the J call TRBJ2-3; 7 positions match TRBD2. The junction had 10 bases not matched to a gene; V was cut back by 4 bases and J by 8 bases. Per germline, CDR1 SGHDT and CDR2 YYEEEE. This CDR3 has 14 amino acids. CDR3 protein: CASSPGTIGFTQYF. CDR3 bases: TGTGCCAGCAGCCCCGGGACTATAGGATTTACGCAGTATTTT.

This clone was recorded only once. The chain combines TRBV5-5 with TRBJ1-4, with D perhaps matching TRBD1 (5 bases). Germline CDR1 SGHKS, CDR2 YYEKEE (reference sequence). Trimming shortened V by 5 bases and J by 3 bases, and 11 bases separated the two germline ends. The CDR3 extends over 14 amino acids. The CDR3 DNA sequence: TGTGCCAGCAGGGGACGGGCCCCTAATGAAAAACTGTTTTTT. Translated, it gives CASRGRAPNEKLFF.

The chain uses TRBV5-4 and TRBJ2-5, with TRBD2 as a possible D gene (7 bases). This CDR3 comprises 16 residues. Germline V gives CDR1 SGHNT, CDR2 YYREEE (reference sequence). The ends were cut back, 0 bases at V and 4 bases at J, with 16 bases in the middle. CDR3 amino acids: CASSLDWGGATETQYF. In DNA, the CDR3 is TGTGCCAGCAGCTTGGATTGGGGGGGGGCTACAGAGACCCAGTACTTC.

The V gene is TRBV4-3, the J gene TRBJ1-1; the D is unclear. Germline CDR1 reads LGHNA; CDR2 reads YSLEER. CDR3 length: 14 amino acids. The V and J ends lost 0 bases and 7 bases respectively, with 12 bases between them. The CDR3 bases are TGCGCCAGCAGCCAAGATAGGAGGGTGGGTGAAGCTTTCTTT. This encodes CASSQDRRVGEAFF.

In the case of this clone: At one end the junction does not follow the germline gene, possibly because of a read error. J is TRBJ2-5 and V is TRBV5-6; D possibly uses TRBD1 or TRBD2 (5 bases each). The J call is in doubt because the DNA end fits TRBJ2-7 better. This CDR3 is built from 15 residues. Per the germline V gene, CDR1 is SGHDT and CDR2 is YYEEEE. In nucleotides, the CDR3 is TGTGCCAGCGGCTTCACCGGGACCACGTCCTACGAGCAGTACTTC. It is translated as CASGFTGTTSYEQYF.

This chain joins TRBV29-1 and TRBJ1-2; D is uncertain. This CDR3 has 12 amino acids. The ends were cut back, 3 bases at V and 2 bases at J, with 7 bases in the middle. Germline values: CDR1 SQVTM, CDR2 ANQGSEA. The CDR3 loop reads CSVESGNYGYTF. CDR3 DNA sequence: TGCAGCGTTGAGTCGGGGAACTATGGCTACACCTTC.

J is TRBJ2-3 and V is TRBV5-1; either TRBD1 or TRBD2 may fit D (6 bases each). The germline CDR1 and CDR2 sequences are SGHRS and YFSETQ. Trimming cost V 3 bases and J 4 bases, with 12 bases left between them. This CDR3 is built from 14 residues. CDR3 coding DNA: TGCGCCAGCAGCTACCCAGGGGAGGCAGATACGCAGTATTTT. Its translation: CASSYPGEADTQYF.

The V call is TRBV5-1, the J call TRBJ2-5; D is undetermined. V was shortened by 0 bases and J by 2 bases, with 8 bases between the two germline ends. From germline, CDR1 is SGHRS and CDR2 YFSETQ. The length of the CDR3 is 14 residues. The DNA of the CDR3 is TGCGCCAGCAGCTTGGGTCTAAATCAAGAGACCCAGTACTTC. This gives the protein CASSLGLNQETQYF.

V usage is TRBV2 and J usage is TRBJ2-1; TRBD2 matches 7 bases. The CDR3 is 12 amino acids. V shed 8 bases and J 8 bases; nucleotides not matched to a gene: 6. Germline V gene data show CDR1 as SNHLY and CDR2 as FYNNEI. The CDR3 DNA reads TGTGCCAGCCCGACGGCGGGGGATGAGCAGTTCTTC. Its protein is CASPTAGDEQFF.

The CDR3 loop is CASRDGSGHLLSTDTQYF. The CDR3 nucleotides are TGTGCCAGCAGGGACGGATCGGGACACCTTCTTAGCACAGATACGCAGTATTTT. This rearrangement joins TRBV28 to TRBJ2-3; D is possibly TRBD1 (6 bases). This CDR3 comprises 18 residues. The germline CDR1 and CDR2 sequences are MDHEN and SYDVKM. The V gene lost 6 bases and the J gene lost 0 bases, with 22 bases spanning the gap.